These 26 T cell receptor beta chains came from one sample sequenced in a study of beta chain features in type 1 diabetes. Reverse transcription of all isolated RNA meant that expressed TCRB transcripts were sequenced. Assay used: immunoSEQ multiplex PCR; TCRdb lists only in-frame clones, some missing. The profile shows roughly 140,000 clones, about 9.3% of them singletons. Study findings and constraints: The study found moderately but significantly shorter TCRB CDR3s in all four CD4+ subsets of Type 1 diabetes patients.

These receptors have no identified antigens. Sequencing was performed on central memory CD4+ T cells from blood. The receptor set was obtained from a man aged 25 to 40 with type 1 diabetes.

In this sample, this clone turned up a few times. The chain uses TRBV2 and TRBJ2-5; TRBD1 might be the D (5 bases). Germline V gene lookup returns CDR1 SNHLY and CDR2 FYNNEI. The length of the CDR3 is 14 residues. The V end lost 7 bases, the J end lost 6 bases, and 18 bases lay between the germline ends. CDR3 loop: CASTNRQGAKTQYF. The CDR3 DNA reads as TGTGCCAGCACCAACCGGCAGGGCGCGAAGACCCAGTACTTC.

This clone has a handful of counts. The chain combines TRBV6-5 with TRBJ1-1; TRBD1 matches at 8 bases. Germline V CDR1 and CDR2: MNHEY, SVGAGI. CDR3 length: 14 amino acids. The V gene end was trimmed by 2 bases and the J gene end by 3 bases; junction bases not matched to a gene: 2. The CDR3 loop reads CASSYGQGYTEAFF. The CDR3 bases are TGTGCCAGCAGTTACGGACAGGGTTACACTGAAGCTTTCTTT.

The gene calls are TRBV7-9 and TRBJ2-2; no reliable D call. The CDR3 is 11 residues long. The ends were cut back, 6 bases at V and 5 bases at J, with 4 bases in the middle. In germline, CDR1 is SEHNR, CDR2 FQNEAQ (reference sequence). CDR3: CASSTTGELFF. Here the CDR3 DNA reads TGTGCCAGCAGTACTACCGGGGAGCTGTTTTTT.

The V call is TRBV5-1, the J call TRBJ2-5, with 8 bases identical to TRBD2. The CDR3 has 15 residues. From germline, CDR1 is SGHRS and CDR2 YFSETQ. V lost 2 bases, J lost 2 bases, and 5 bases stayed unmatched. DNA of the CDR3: TGCGCCAGCAGCTTCACCGGGAGGGCGCAAGAGACCCAGTACTTC. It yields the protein CASSFTGRAQETQYF.

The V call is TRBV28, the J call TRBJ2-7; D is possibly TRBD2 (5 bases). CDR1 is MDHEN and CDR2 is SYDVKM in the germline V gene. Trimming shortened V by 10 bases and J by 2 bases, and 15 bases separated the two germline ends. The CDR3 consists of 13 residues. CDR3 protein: CAILGEGTYEQYF. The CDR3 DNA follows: TGTGCCATCCTCGGGGAAGGCACCTACGAGCAGTACTTC.

The CDR3 reads CASRRPQGEDNYEQYF. The CDR3 nucleotides are TGTGCCAGCAGGCGACCGCAGGGTGAGGATAACTACGAGCAGTACTTC. The chain has TRBV7-9 and TRBJ2-7, with D possibly being TRBD1 (5 bases). Between the trimmed V and J ends, which lost 6 bases and 3 bases, there was a span of 21 bases. Germline CDR1 is SEHNR and CDR2 is FQNEAQ (reference sequence). The CDR3 runs to 16 residues.

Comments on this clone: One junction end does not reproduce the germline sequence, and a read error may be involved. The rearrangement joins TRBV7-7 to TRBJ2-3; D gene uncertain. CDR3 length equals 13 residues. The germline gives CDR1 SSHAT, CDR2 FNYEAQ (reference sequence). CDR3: CASSHVRSDTQYF. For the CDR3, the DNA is TGTGCTAGCAGCCACGTGCGATCAGATACGCAGTATTTT.

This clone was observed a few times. The CDR3: CASSPQTGFPSGANVLTF. DNA of the CDR3: TGCGCCAGCAGCCCCCAGACAGGGTTCCCCTCTGGGGCCAACGTCCTGACTTTC. This rearrangement joins TRBV4-3 to TRBJ2-6, with TRBD1 identical over 7 bases. Looked up from germline, CDR1 is LGHNA and CDR2 is YSLEER. V lost 4 bases to trimming and J lost 0 bases; unmatched junction nucleotides: 9. This CDR3 is built from 18 residues.

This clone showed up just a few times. CDR3 sequence reads: CASSAYGGSEKLFF. In nucleotides, the CDR3 is TGTGCCAGCAGCGCCTATGGGGGGAGTGAAAAACTGTTTTTT. The chain combines TRBV25-1 with TRBJ1-4; D is perhaps TRBD1 (5 bases). Germline loops: CDR1 MGHDK, CDR2 SYGVNS. The CDR3 contains 14 residues. The V gene lost 6 bases and the J gene lost 7 bases, with 15 bases spanning the gap.

CDR3 DNA: TGTGCCAGCTCGCGGACAGCTACTAATGAAAAACTGTTTTTT. This codes for CASSRTATNEKLFF. This chain uses TRBV18 with TRBJ1-4, with D tentatively TRBD1 (6 bases). Trimming left V 6 bases short and J 2 bases short, with 10 bases between. The CDR3 sequence is 14 residues long. Germline CDR1 KGHSH, CDR2 LQKENI. The full variable domain, with the rest looked up from reference TRBV18 and TRBJ1-4, is NAGVMQNPRHLVRRRGQEARLRCSPMKGHSHVYWYRQLPEEGLKFMVYLQKENIIDESGMPKERFSAEFPKEGPSILRIQQVVRGDSAAYFCASSRTATNEKLFFGSGTQLSVL.

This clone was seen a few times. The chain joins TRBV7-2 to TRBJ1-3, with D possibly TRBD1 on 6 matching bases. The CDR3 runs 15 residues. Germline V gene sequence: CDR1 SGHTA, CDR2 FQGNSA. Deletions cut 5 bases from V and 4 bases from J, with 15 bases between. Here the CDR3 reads CASSHYRDAGNTIYF. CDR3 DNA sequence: TGTGCCAGCAGCCACTACAGGGACGCCGGAAACACCATATATTTT.

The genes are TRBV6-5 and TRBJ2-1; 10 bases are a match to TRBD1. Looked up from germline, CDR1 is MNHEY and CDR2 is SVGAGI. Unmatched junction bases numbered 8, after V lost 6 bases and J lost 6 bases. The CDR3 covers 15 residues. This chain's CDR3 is CASRRQGAAANEQFF. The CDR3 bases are TGTGCCAGCAGACGACAGGGGGCCGCGGCCAATGAGCAGTTCTTC.

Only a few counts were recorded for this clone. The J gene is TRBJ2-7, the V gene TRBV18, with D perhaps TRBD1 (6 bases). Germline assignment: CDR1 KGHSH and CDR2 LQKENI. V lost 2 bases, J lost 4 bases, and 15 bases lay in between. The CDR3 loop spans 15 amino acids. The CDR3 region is CASSPGGPQTYEQYF. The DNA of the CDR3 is TGTGCCAGCTCACCAGGGGGCCCGCAGACTTACGAGCAGTACTTC.

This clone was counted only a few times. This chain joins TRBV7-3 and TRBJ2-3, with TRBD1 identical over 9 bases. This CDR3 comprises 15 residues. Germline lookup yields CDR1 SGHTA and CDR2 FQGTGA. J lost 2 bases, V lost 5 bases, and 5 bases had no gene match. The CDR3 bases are TGTGCCAGCAGCCCTAGGACAGGGGTCACAGATACGCAGTATTTT. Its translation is CASSPRTGVTDTQYF.

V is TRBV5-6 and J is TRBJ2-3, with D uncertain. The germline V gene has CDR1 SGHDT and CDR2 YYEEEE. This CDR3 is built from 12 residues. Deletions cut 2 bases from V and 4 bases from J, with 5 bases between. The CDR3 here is CASSLSADTQYF. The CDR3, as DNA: TGTGCCAGCAGCTTATCTGCAGATACGCAGTATTTT. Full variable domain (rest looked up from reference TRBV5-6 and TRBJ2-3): DAGVTQSPTHLIKTRGQQVTLRCSPKSGHDTVSWYQQALGQGPQFIFQYYEEEERQRGNFPDRFSGHQFPNYSSELNVNALLLGDSALYLCASSLSADTQYFGPGTRLTVL.

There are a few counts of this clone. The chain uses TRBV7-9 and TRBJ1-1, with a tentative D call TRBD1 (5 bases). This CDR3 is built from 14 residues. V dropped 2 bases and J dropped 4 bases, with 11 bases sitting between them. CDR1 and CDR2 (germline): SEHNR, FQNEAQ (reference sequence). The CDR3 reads CASSLHGGVTEAFF. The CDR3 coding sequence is TGTGCCAGCAGCTTACACGGGGGTGTCACTGAAGCTTTCTTT.

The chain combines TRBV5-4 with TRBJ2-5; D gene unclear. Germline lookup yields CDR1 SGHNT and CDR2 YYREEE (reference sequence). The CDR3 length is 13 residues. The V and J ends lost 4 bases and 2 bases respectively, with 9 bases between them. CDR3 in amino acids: CASSQTEQETQYF. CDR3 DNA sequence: TGTGCCAGCAGCCAAACAGAACAAGAGACCCAGTACTTC.

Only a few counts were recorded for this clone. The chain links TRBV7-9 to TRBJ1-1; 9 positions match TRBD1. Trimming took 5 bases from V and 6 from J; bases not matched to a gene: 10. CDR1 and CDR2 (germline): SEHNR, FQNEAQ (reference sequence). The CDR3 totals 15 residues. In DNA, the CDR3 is TGTGCCAGCAGCCCAGGACAGGGGTCGGGTCCTGAAGCTTTCTTT. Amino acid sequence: CASSPGQGSGPEAFF.

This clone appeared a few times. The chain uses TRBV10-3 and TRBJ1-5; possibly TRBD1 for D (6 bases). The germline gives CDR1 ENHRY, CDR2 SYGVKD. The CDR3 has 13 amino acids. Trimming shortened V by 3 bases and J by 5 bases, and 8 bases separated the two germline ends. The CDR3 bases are TGTGCCATCAGTGATCGGACAGATCAGCCCCAGCATTTT. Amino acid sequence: CAISDRTDQPQHF.

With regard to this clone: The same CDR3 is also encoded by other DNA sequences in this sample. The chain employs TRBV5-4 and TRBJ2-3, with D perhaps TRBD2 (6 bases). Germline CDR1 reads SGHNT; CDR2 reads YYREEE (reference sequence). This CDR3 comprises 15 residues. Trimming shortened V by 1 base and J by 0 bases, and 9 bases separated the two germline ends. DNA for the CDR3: TGTGCCAGCAGCTTGTATGCGGGGAGCACAGATACGCAGTATTTT. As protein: CASSLYAGSTDTQYF.

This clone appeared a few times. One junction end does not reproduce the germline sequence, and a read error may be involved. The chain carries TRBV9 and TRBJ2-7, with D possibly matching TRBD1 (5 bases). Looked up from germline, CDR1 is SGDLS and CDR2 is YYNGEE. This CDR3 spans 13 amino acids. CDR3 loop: CAGSVSQGHEQYF. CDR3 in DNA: TGTGCCGGCAGCGTCAGCCAGGGCCACGAGCAGTACTTC.

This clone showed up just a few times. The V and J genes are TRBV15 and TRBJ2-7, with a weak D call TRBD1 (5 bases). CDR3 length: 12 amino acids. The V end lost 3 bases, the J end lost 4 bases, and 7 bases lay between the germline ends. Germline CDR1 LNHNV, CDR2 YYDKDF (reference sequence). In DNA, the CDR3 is TGTGCCACCAGCAGGTCAGGGTACGAGCAGTACTTC. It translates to CATSRSGYEQYF.

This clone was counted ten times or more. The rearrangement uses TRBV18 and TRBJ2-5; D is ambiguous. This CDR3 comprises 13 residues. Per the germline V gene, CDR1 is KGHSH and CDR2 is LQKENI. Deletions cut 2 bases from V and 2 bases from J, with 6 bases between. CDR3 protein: CASSPNSQETQYF. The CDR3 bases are TGTGCCAGCTCACCAAACAGTCAAGAGACCCAGTACTTC.

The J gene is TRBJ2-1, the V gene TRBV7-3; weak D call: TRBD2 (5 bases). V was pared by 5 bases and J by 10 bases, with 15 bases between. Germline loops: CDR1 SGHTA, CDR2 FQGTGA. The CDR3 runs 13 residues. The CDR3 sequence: CASSTDWGDEQFF. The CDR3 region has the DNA TGTGCCAGCAGCACAGACTGGGGAGACGAGCAGTTCTTC.

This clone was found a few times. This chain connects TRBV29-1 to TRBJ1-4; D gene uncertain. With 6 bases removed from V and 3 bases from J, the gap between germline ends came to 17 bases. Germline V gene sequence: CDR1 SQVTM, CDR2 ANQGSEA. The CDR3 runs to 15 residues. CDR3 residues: CSVTVGSSANEKLFF. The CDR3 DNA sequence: TGCAGCGTCACCGTTGGGAGTTCAGCTAATGAAAAACTGTTTTTT.

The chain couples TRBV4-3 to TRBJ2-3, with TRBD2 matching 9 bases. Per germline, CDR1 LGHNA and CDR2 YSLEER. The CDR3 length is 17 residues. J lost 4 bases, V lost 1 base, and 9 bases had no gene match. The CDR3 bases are TGCGCCAGCAGCCAAGGGATAGCGGGAGTGGGCTCAGATACGCAGTATTTT. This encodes CASSQGIAGVGSDTQYF.